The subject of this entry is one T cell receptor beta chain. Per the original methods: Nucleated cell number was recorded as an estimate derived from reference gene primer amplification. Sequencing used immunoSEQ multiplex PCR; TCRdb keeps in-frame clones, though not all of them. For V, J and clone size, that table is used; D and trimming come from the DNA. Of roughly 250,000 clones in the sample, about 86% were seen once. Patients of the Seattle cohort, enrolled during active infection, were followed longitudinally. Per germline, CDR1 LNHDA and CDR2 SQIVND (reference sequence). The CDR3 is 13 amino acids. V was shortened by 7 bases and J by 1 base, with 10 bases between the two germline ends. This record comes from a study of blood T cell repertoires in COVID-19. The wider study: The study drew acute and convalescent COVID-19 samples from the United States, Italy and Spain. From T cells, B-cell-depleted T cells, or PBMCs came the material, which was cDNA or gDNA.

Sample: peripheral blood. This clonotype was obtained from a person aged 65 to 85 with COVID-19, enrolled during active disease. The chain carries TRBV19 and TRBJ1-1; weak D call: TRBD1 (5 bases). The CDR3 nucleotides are TGTGCCAGTACCCGGACACCGAACACTGAAGCTTTCTTT. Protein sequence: CASTRTPNTEAFF.